What follows are 18 T cell receptor beta chains derived from one specimen sequenced in a study of blood T cell repertoires in COVID-19 (TCRdb year 2020). The library came from the immunoSEQ multiplex PCR assay. TCRdb took over this immuneACCESS table, retaining in-frame rearrangements with V and J assigned. Such tables are incomplete; in checked studies, under half of the missing clones stem from an unresolved V gene, and the remainder is unexplained. The sample contains a few hundred thousand clones, 65% to 90% of them found a single time. The ten top clones hold roughly 4% of the sample. Sequencing used PBMCs or T cells enriched from blood (not recorded which). These receptors came from a man under 40 who had recovered from COVID-19.

The chain uses TRBV24-1 and TRBJ2-7, with 7 bases aligning to TRBD2. The CDR3 has 14 amino acids. Germline V CDR1 and CDR2: KGHDR, SFDVKD. The ends lost 7 bases at V and 3 bases at J; junction bases unmatched: 8. The CDR3 spells CATRPRETHYEQYF. The CDR3 DNA reads as TGTGCCACCAGGCCGCGGGAGACACACTACGAGCAGTACTTC.

The CDR3 loop is CASSQDRGTGASFYEQYF. In DNA, the CDR3 is TGCGCCAGCAGCCAAGATCGTGGGACAGGGGCCAGTTTCTACGAGCAGTACTTC. The chain couples TRBV4-1 to TRBJ2-7, with 10 bases identical to TRBD1. The CDR3 runs 18 residues. J gave up 3 bases and V 0 bases, and 11 bases lay outside the gene matches. CDR1 MGHRA and CDR2 YSYEKL come from the germline V gene.

This rearrangement joins TRBV5-1 to TRBJ2-1; D might be TRBD2 (6 bases). V was trimmed by 1 base and J by 8 bases, leaving 22 bases between them. Germline V gene data show CDR1 as SGHRS and CDR2 as YFSETQ. The CDR3 has 17 amino acids. The CDR3 sequence is CASSLPLTSFRADEQFF. CDR3 in DNA: TGCGCCAGCAGCTTGCCCCTCACTAGCTTCAGGGCCGATGAGCAGTTCTTC.

This chain connects TRBV10-1 to TRBJ1-1, with 8 bases matching TRBD1. J lost 4 bases, V lost 8 bases, and 6 bases had no gene match. Germline V gives CDR1 WNHNN, CDR2 SYGVQD (reference sequence). This CDR3 has 13 amino acids. In DNA form, the CDR3 reads TGCGCCAGCCGAAGGACAGGGAGCACTGAAGCTTTCTTT. Translating it yields CASRRTGSTEAFF.

The genes are TRBV12-2 and TRBJ2-6; the DNA was not compared with TRBD1, the D call given in the table. TRBV12-2 is a listed pseudogene. This CDR3 is built from 18 residues. The CDR3 DNA is TGTGCAAGTCGCTTTTATAGGGGGCGGATATCTGGGGCCAACGTCCTGACTTTC. This sequence encodes CASRFYRGRISGANVLTF.

The rearrangement joins TRBV27 to TRBJ1-2; D is possibly TRBD1 (5 bases). This CDR3 has 15 residues. The germline CDR1 and CDR2 sequences are MNHEY and SMNVEV (reference sequence). V lost 3 bases and J lost 2, with 13 bases in between. In DNA, the CDR3 is TGTGCCAGCAGTTTCTCCCGGGGGGGGAACTATGGCTACACCTTC. It codes for CASSFSRGGNYGYTF.

This chain uses TRBV7-9 with TRBJ1-5; 9 positions agree with TRBD1. The CDR3 contains 15 residues. Losses at the gene ends were 5 bases for V and 6 bases for J; bases not matched to a gene: 8. The germline V gene encodes CDR1 SEHNR and CDR2 FQNEAQ (reference sequence). The CDR3, as DNA: TGTGCCAGCAGCCGGACAGGGGACTACGGTCAGCCCCAGCATTTT. Translating it yields CASSRTGDYGQPQHF.

This clone has a handful of counts. At one boundary the junction diverges from the germline segment, which might be a read error. The rearrangement joins TRBV7-7 to TRBJ2-3; 13 bases align to TRBD2. Germline V gene sequence: CDR1 SSHAT, CDR2 FNYEAQ (reference sequence). This CDR3 has 15 residues. The CDR3 here is CASSRLAGGSDTQYF. The CDR3 nucleotides are TGTGCTAGCAGCCGACTAGCGGGGGGTTCAGATACGCAGTATTTT. Supplemented by reference TRBV7-7 and TRBJ2-3, the full variable domain reads GAGVSQSPRYKVTKRGQDVTLRCDPISSHATLYWYQQALGQGPEFLTYFNYEAQPDKSGLPSDRFSAERPEGSISTLTIQRTEQRDSAMYRCASSRLAGGSDTQYFGPGTRLTVL.

J is TRBJ2-7 and V is TRBV7-9; D gene uncertain. From germline, CDR1 is SEHNR and CDR2 FQNEAQ (reference sequence). The CDR3 is 14 residues long. The V gene lost 0 bases and the J gene lost 4 bases, with 10 bases spanning the gap. CDR3 in DNA: TGTGCCAGCAGCTTAGCCAGGTCTGAGTACGAGCAGTACTTC. Protein: CASSLARSEYEQYF.

The chain combines TRBV5-4 with TRBJ2-7; the match to TRBD2 covers 10 bases. In germline, CDR1 is SGHNT, CDR2 YYREEE (reference sequence). The CDR3 covers 16 residues. Trimming cost V 4 bases and J 2 bases; bases outside gene matches: 9. The chain's CDR3 is CASSVDTSGATYEQYF. Here the CDR3 DNA reads TGTGCCAGCAGCGTAGATACTAGCGGGGCTACCTACGAGCAGTACTTC.

The J gene is TRBJ1-2, the V gene TRBV2; 8 bases fit TRBD1. This CDR3 region has 13 residues. With 6 bases clipped from V and 8 bases from J, the junction kept 8 bases outside the gene matches. The germline V gene encodes CDR1 SNHLY and CDR2 FYNNEI. The CDR3 here is CASSVTGDYGYTF. The CDR3, as DNA: TGTGCCAGCAGCGTGACAGGGGATTACGGCTACACCTTC.

The V gene is TRBV11-2, the J gene TRBJ1-2, with 10 bases identical to TRBD1. With 5 bases clipped from V and 7 bases from J, the junction kept 13 bases outside the gene matches. CDR3 size: 16 residues. CDR1 SGHAT and CDR2 FQNNGV come from the germline V gene. The CDR3 spells CASSLGWDRGSGGYTF. The CDR3 DNA sequence: TGTGCCAGCAGCCTAGGGTGGGACAGGGGAAGTGGTGGCTACACCTTC.

The chain recombines TRBV21-1 with TRBJ1-5; the D segment call TRBD1 is taken from the table without a DNA check. TRBV21-1 corresponds to a pseudogene. This CDR3 has 19 residues. The CDR3 DNA follows: TGTGCCAGCAGCAAAGGCCTGGGGCGCTCCCGGTGGAGCAATCAGCCCCAGCATTTT. Its translation is CASSKGLGRSRWSNQPQHF.

The chain is built from TRBV27 and TRBJ1-1; D is unclear. The length of the CDR3 is 14 residues. Trimming left V 2 bases short and J 1 base short, with 8 bases between. Germline V CDR1 and CDR2: MNHEY, SMNVEV (reference sequence). In nucleotides, the CDR3 is TGTGCCAGCAGTTTAGGCGCAGGGAACACTGAAGCTTTCTTT. It is translated as CASSLGAGNTEAFF.

This clone appeared once. The V gene is TRBV24-1, the J gene TRBJ1-5; D not certain. The CDR3 totals 15 residues. The germline gives CDR1 KGHDR, CDR2 SFDVKD. The V end was cut by 5 bases, the J end by 1 base, with 11 bases between. CDR3 nucleotides: TGTGCCACCAGTGGTGTCAGTTACAGCAATCAGCCCCAGCATTTT. This codes for CATSGVSYSNQPQHF.

The rearrangement joins TRBV7-6 to TRBJ2-2; a possible D gene is TRBD1 (5 bases). CDR1 is SGHVS and CDR2 is FNYEAQ in the germline V gene. Trimming took off 5 bases at V and 2 bases at J, with 6 bases between the two ends. This CDR3 has 13 amino acids. As DNA, the CDR3 is TGTGCCAGCAGCCGGACAAACACCGGGGAGCTGTTTTTT. Translated, it gives CASSRTNTGELFF.

The chain employs TRBV5-6 and TRBJ2-7; TRBD2 agrees at 7 bases. Per the germline V gene, CDR1 is SGHDT and CDR2 is YYEEEE. Germline trimming cut 3 bases from V and 3 bases from J; bases unmatched to any gene: 3. This CDR3 contains 13 residues. Here the CDR3 DNA reads TGTGCCAGCAGCTGGGCGGGAGTCTACGAGCAGTACTTC. It specifies CASSWAGVYEQYF.

This clone appeared a single time. The rearrangement links TRBV6-5 to TRBJ1-6, with a possible D match to TRBD1 (6 bases). The germline V gene has CDR1 MNHEY and CDR2 SVGAGI. V shed 3 bases and J shed 2 bases, with 8 bases lying between them. This CDR3 contains 15 residues. In DNA form, the CDR3 reads TGTGCCAGCAGTTATGGGGGCACCTATAATTCACCCCTCCACTTT. Amino acid sequence: CASSYGGTYNSPLHF.